These 10 T cell receptor beta chains originate from one sample sequenced in a study of shared clonotypes between healthy human individuals. CD45RO-negative cells were positively selected for CCR7, leaving out terminally differentiated effector memory CD45RA+ cells. Libraries were prepared by immunoSEQ multiplex PCR; TCRdb keeps only in-frame clonotypes and omits some of them. Among 2 million to 2.5 million clones listed, about 95% were seen once. What was sequenced was naive CD8+ T cells sorted from blood. The receptors were sampled from a man aged 18-30 years in good health.

The chain joins TRBV5-6 to TRBJ2-5, with 12 bases that match TRBD1. V shed 4 bases and J 5 bases; nucleotides not matched to a gene: 6. The CDR3 totals 15 residues. Germline-derived CDR1 and CDR2 are SGHDT and YYEEEE. The CDR3 reads CASSPGTGGWETQYF. CDR3 sequence (DNA): TGTGCCAGCAGCCCAGGGACAGGGGGCTGGGAGACCCAGTACTTC.

The rearrangement uses TRBV28 and TRBJ1-1, with TRBD1 as a possible D gene (6 bases). Looked up from germline, CDR1 is MDHEN and CDR2 is SYDVKM. The CDR3 is 15 amino acids. The ends were cut back, 5 bases at V and 2 bases at J, with 15 bases in the middle. The CDR3 DNA reads as TGTGCCAGCAGTACATACCCAGGGGAAAACACTGAAGCTTTCTTT. Protein: CASSTYPGENTEAFF.

The CDR3 protein is CSARDWDTQYF. The CDR3 nucleotides are TGCAGTGCTAGAGATTGGGATACGCAGTATTTT. The genes are TRBV20-1 and TRBJ2-3; D is unresolved. Trimming left V 0 bases short and J 6 bases short, with 4 bases between. The germline gives CDR1 DFQATT, CDR2 SNEGSKA (reference sequence). The CDR3 totals 11 residues.

The CDR3 region is CASNGNTEAFF. CDR3 nucleotides: TGTGCCAGCAACGGGAACACTGAAGCTTTCTTT. The chain has TRBV28 and TRBJ1-1, with D uncertain. With 7 bases removed from V and 1 base from J, the gap between germline ends came to 4 bases. The CDR3 spans 11 residues. The germline V gene encodes CDR1 MDHEN and CDR2 SYDVKM.

To note about this clone: Other DNA sequences in this specimen translate into the identical CDR3. Here the CDR3 DNA reads TGTGCCAGCAGCGTAGCGGATTCTGAGCAGTTCTTC. As protein: CASSVADSEQFF. The rearrangement joins TRBV9 to TRBJ2-1; D gene uncertain. The length of the CDR3 is 12 residues. V was pared by 0 bases and J by 9 bases, with 7 bases between. The germline V gene encodes CDR1 SGDLS and CDR2 YYNGEE.

This clone was seen just once. The V and J genes are TRBV27 and TRBJ2-1; 12 nucleotides align to TRBD2. The CDR3 covers 18 residues. V shed 6 bases, J shed 1 base, and the junction held 10 bases outside the gene matches. The germline gives CDR1 MNHEY, CDR2 SMNVEV (reference sequence). CDR3 sequence: CASSRASGGALSYNEQFF. CDR3 sequence (DNA): TGTGCCAGCAGCCGAGCTAGCGGGGGGGCCCTATCCTACAATGAGCAGTTCTTC.

The chain recombines TRBV30 with TRBJ1-6; D not certain. The CDR3 totals 16 residues. Trimming removed 2 bases from V and 0 bases from J, with 11 bases in between. Germline lookup yields CDR1 GTSNPN and CDR2 SVGIG (reference sequence). The CDR3 DNA reads as TGTGCCTGGAGTCTCGGGTCCAGCTCCTATAATTCACCCCTCCACTTT. Residues: CAWSLGSSSYNSPLHF.

The chain uses TRBV19 and TRBJ2-1; D call uncertain. The CDR3 covers 13 residues. Germline V gives CDR1 LNHDA, CDR2 SQIVND (reference sequence). Trimming left V 3 bases short and J 7 bases short, with 10 bases between. In DNA, the CDR3 is TGTGCCAGTAGTATTGGACCTGGGAATGAGCAGTTCTTC. Translation: CASSIGPGNEQFF.

A single count supports this clone. The chain joins TRBV29-1 to TRBJ1-1; unclear D gene. The germline CDR1 and CDR2 sequences are SQVTM and ANQGSEA. CDR3 length: 12 amino acids. V was pared by 5 bases and J by 1 base, with 8 bases between. CDR3 in amino acids: CSVIRQNTEAFF. For the CDR3, the DNA is TGCAGCGTTATTAGGCAGAACACTGAAGCTTTCTTT.

V and J are TRBV19 and TRBJ2-4; the match to TRBD2 covers 9 bases. Germline V gene sequence: CDR1 LNHDA, CDR2 SQIVND (reference sequence). The CDR3 is 15 residues long. V was clipped by 8 bases and J by 1 base; unmatched bases: 6. CDR3 amino acids: CASWETSGAKNIQYF. In nucleotides, the CDR3 is TGTGCCAGTTGGGAGACTAGCGGTGCCAAAAACATTCAGTACTTC.